The 20 T cell receptor beta chains given below trace back to one sample, sequenced in a study of blood T cells in healthy people across ages. It was with a sample-barcoded 5' primer and a J-beta primer mix that a second PCR of about 6 to 12 cycles was run. TCRdb reprocessed the 5' RACE reads with MiXCR, giving one entry per CDR3 protein. This sample has about 640,000 distinct CDR3 sequences, with 58% found just once. The sample comprised blood. These receptors originate from a man aged 55-75 years in good health.

The CDR3 reads CASSFSRLAGQNEQFF. The CDR3 coding sequence is TGTGCCAGCAGCTTCTCCCGACTAGCGGGGCAAAATGAGCAGTTCTTC. J is TRBJ2-1 and V is TRBV11-2; 11 nucleotides match TRBD2. Germline V lookup: CDR1 SGHAT, CDR2 FQNNGV. The CDR3 is made up of 16 amino acids. The V and J ends lost 3 bases and 7 bases, in that order; junction bases with no gene match: 8. The whole variable domain, remainder taken from reference TRBV11-2 and TRBJ2-1, is EAGVAQSPRYKIIEKRQSVAFWCNPISGHATLYWYQQILGQGPKLLIQFQNNGVVDDSQLPKDRFSAERLKGVDSTLKIQPAKLEDSAVYLCASSFSRLAGQNEQFFGPGTRLTVL.

V is TRBV20-1 and J is TRBJ2-7, with 7 bases aligning to TRBD1. The CDR3 covers 11 residues. Germline V CDR1 and CDR2: DFQATT, SNEGSKA (reference sequence). V trimming: 6 bases; J trimming: 4 bases; junction bases outside the gene matches: 3. The CDR3 region has the DNA TGCAGTGCGGCACAGGGGTACGAGCAGTACTTC. Residues: CSAAQGYEQYF.

The CDR3 DNA reads as TGTGCCACCCAGACTAGCGGGGGGACCGGGGAGCTGTTTTTT. Its translation: CATQTSGGTGELFF. This rearrangement joins TRBV10-3 to TRBJ2-2; 13 bases match TRBD2. V dropped 10 bases and J dropped 5; count of bases not matched to a gene: 4. In germline, CDR1 is ENHRY, CDR2 SYGVKD. The CDR3 covers 14 residues.

The gene calls are TRBV3-1 and TRBJ2-2; D unclear. Between the trimmed V and J ends, which lost 0 bases and 3 bases, there was a span of 11 bases. The CDR3 consists of 16 residues. CDR1 is LGHDT and CDR2 is YNNKEL in the germline V gene (reference sequence). The CDR3 loop is CASSQDLGQDTGELFF. The DNA of the CDR3 is TGTGCCAGCAGCCAAGATCTGGGTCAAGACACCGGGGAGCTGTTTTTT.

CDR3 nucleotides: TGTGCCAGCAGTGGAAGACAGGGCTTGAATCAGCCCCAGCATTTT. Its translation is CASSGRQGLNQPQHF. The rearrangement uses TRBV6-1 and TRBJ1-5, with 7 positions matching TRBD1. Germline-derived CDR1 and CDR2 are MNHNS and SASEGT. The CDR3 is made up of 15 amino acids. V dropped 4 bases and J dropped 4; count of bases not matched to a gene: 7.

This clonotype was observed a handful of times. CDR3 region: CSARDATGSKNQPQHF. In DNA, the CDR3 is TGCAGTGCTAGAGATGCGACAGGGTCCAAAAATCAGCCCCAGCATTTT. The J gene is TRBJ1-5, the V gene TRBV20-1, with TRBD1 matching 7 bases. Germline-derived CDR1 and CDR2 are DFQATT and SNEGSKA (reference sequence). The J segment lost 4 bases and the V segment lost 0 bases, leaving 9 bases of the junction unmatched. The CDR3 is 16 amino acids.

The chain combines TRBV7-9 with TRBJ2-4, with TRBD1 identical over 9 bases. CDR3 length: 13 residues. CDR1 is SEHNR, CDR2 FQNEAQ, per germline (reference sequence). V shed 6 bases, J shed 9 bases, and the junction held 6 bases outside the gene matches. The chain's CDR3 is CASSLDRGGIQYF. The DNA for the CDR3 is TGTGCCAGCAGTCTCGACAGGGGGGGCATTCAGTACTTC.

This clonotype has only one observation. This chain uses TRBV5-1 with TRBJ2-1; D might be TRBD1 or TRBD2, each matching 6 bases. The J call may be faulty, since TRBJ2-7 better matches the DNA end. The germline gives CDR1 SGHRS, CDR2 YFSETQ. The CDR3 spans 15 residues. The CDR3 DNA follows: TGCGCCAGCAGCTTGTTGGGGGGCGCCTACAATGAGCAGTACTTC. Encoded protein: CASSLLGGAYNEQYF.

The chain recombines TRBV5-1 with TRBJ2-4; the D is unclear. The better agreement between TRBJ2-5 and the DNA end casts doubt on the J call. The CDR3 has 14 residues. Germline loops: CDR1 SGHRS, CDR2 YFSETQ. DNA of the CDR3: TGCGCCAGCAGCTCGGCTAGTGCCCAAGAGACCCAGTACTTC. Amino acid sequence: CASSSASAQETQYF.

This sequence joins TRBV20-1 and TRBJ2-3; 8 bases align to TRBD2. This CDR3 is 15 amino acids long. V lost 7 bases and J lost 2; bases outside the gene matches: 11. Germline CDR1 and CDR2: DFQATT and SNEGSKA (reference sequence). DNA for the CDR3: TGCAGTGTCCCGCCCGGGGGGGGGAACACAGATACGCAGTATTTT. Translated: CSVPPGGGNTDTQYF.

This clonotype was counted a few times. V and J are TRBV10-3 and TRBJ2-4, with TRBD1 identical over 7 bases. Unmatched junction bases numbered 10, after V lost 7 bases and J lost 1 base. The CDR3 loop spans 16 amino acids. Germline lookup yields CDR1 ENHRY and CDR2 SYGVKD. CDR3 region: CAINQDRTSAKNIQYF. The CDR3 region has the DNA TGTGCCATCAACCAGGACAGGACTTCTGCCAAAAACATTCAGTACTTC.

CDR3 in amino acids: CASVRDVGGYEQYF. In DNA, the CDR3 is TGTGCCAGCGTCCGGGACGTGGGCGGCTACGAGCAGTACTTC. The genes are TRBV2 and TRBJ2-7; D is perhaps TRBD1 or TRBD2 (5 bases each). CDR3 length equals 14 residues. The germline V gene has CDR1 SNHLY and CDR2 FYNNEI. The V and J ends lost 8 bases and 3 bases respectively, with 17 bases between them.

This clonotype has at least ten counts. This sequence joins TRBV5-1 and TRBJ2-5, with TRBD1 matching 7 bases. The V and J ends lost 2 bases and 1 base, in that order; junction bases with no gene match: 2. This CDR3 spans 14 amino acids. CDR1 SGHRS and CDR2 YFSETQ come from the germline V gene. CDR3 sequence reads: CASSFGTAQETQYF. In DNA form, the CDR3 reads TGCGCCAGCAGCTTTGGGACAGCCCAAGAGACCCAGTACTTC.

This chain joins TRBV9 and TRBJ2-3; the D gene is possibly TRBD2 (5 bases). The V and J ends lost 1 base and 0 bases respectively, with 9 bases between them. The CDR3 has 15 amino acids. Germline assignment: CDR1 SGDLS and CDR2 YYNGEE. The chain's CDR3 is CASSVSGDSTDTQYF. Here the CDR3 DNA reads TGTGCCAGCAGCGTAAGCGGAGATAGCACAGATACGCAGTATTTT. The full variable domain, its missing parts supplied by reference TRBV9 and TRBJ2-3, is DSGVTQTPKHLITATGQRVTLRCSPRSGDLSVYWYQQSLDQGLQFLIQYYNGEERAKGNILERFSAQQFPDLHSELNLSSLELGDSALYFCASSVSGDSTDTQYFGPGTRLTVL.

Concerning this clonotype itself: One junction end disagrees with the germline gene, perhaps due to a read error. The chain couples TRBV11-1 to TRBJ2-5; 10 positions match TRBD1. This CDR3 has 14 residues. The germline V gene encodes CDR1 SGHAT and CDR2 FQDESV (reference sequence). The CDR3 loop is CAGSSGQGQETQYF. The CDR3 DNA sequence: TGTGCCGGCAGTTCGGGACAGGGGCAAGAGACCCAGTACTTC.

The rearrangement joins TRBV5-1 to TRBJ1-1; tentatively, D is TRBD1 (5 bases). Trimming removed 4 bases at V and 4 bases at J, with 23 bases between. The germline V gene encodes CDR1 SGHRS and CDR2 YFSETQ. This CDR3 contains 17 residues. The CDR3 region has the DNA TGCGCCAGCAGCCTCTGGGGAAATCAGGCGGGGGTCACTGAAGCTTTCTTT. This translates into CASSLWGNQAGVTEAFF.

V is TRBV20-1 and J is TRBJ2-7; 12 bases are a match to TRBD1. This CDR3 has 14 amino acids. V lost 6 bases to trimming and J lost 6 bases; unmatched junction nucleotides: 9. Germline assignment: CDR1 DFQATT and CDR2 SNEGSKA (reference sequence). The CDR3 sequence is CSAMGQGARGEQYF. In DNA form, the CDR3 reads TGCAGTGCCATGGGACAGGGGGCGAGAGGCGAGCAGTACTTC.

This chain uses TRBV10-3 with TRBJ2-3; no firm D call. The V end lost 11 bases, the J end lost 0 bases, and 12 bases lay between the germline ends. The germline CDR1 and CDR2 sequences are ENHRY and SYGVKD. The length of the CDR3 is 13 residues. CDR3 loop: CASLASSTDTQYF. The CDR3 DNA follows: TGTGCCTCCCTGGCTAGTAGCACAGATACGCAGTATTTT.

The CDR3 is CASSSGTGTCNEQFF. The CDR3 DNA reads as TGCGCCAGCAGCTCAGGGACAGGGACCTGCAATGAGCAGTTCTTC. The rearrangement uses TRBV5-1 and TRBJ2-1; 9 bases map to TRBD1. J was trimmed by 6 bases and V by 3 bases; bases with no gene match: 7. Germline V CDR1 and CDR2: SGHRS, YFSETQ. The CDR3 contains 15 residues.

The table lists this clonotype with a few counts. The V gene is TRBV28, the J gene TRBJ2-6; D call uncertain. Germline-derived CDR1 and CDR2 are MDHEN and SYDVKM. The CDR3 is 15 residues long. The V gene lost 1 base and the J gene lost 4 bases, with 8 bases spanning the gap. DNA for the CDR3: TGTGCCAGCAGTTTATCGACATCAGGGGCCAACGTCCTGACTTTC. This sequence encodes CASSLSTSGANVLTF.